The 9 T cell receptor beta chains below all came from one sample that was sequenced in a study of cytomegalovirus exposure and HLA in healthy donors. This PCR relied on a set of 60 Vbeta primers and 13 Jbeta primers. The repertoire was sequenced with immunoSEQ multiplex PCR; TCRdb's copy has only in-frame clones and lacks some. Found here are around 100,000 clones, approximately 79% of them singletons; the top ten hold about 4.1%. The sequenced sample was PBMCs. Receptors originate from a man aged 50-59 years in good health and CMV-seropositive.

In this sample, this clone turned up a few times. The CDR3 bases are TGTGCCAGCTCGCCTGAGCAGGGGTCGAGCTCCTACGAGCAGTACTTC. Encoded protein: CASSPEQGSSSYEQYF. This chain links TRBV18 with TRBJ2-7; D perhaps matches TRBD1 (6 bases). The V end was cut by 6 bases, the J end by 0 bases, with 18 bases between. The V gene's germline CDR1 is KGHSH and CDR2 LQKENI. The CDR3 loop spans 16 amino acids.

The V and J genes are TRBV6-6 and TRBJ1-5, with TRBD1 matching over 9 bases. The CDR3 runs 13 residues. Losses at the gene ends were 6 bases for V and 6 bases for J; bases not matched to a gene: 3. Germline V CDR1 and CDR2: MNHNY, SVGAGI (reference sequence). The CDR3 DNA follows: TGTGCCAGCAGGGAGACAGGGGGTCAGCCCCAGCATTTT. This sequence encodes CASRETGGQPQHF.

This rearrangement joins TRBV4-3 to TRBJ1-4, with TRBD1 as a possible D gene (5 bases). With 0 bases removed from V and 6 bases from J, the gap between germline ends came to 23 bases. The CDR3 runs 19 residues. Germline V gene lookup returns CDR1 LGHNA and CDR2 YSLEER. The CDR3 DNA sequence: TGCGCCAGCAGCCAAGATACCGCGGGACCCACGAATTCGGATGAAAAACTGTTTTTT. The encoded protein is CASSQDTAGPTNSDEKLFF.

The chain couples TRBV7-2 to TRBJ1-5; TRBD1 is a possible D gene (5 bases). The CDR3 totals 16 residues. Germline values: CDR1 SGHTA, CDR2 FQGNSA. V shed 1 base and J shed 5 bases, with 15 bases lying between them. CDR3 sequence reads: CASSLGSGGSDQPQHF. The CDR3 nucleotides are TGTGCCAGCAGCTTAGGATCGGGGGGGAGCGATCAGCCCCAGCATTTT.

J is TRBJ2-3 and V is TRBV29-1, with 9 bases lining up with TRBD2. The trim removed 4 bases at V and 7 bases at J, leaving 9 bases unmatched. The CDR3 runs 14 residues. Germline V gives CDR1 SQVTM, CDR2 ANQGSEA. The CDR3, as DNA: TGCAGCGTTGGGACTAGCGTTTATACGCATACGCAGTATTTT. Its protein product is CSVGTSVYTHTQYF.

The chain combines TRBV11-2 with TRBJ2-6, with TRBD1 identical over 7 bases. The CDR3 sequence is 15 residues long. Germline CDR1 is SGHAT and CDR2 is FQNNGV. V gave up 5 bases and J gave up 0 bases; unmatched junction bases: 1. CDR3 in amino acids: CASSRDSSGANVLTF. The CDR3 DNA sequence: TGTGCCAGCAGCCGGGACAGCTCTGGGGCCAACGTCCTGACTTTC.

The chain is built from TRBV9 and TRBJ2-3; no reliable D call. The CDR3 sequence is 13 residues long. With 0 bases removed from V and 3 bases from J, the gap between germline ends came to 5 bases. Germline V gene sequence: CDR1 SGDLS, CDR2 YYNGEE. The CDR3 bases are TGTGCCAGCAGCGTAGGAGGAACAGATACGCAGTATTTT. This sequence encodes CASSVGGTDTQYF.

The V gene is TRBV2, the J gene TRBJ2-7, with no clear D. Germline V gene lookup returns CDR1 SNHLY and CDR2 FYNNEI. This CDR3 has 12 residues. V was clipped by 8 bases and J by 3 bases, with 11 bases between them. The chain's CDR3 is CASGSKFYEQYF. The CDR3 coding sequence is TGTGCCAGCGGTAGCAAATTCTACGAGCAGTACTTC.

CDR3 in DNA: TGTGCCAGCAGTGAATTGACCACAGGAGATCAGCCCCAGCATTTT. It translates to CASSELTTGDQPQHF. The chain combines TRBV6-1 with TRBJ1-5; D is perhaps TRBD1 (5 bases). The germline V gene has CDR1 MNHNS and CDR2 SASEGT. CDR3 length equals 15 residues. V lost 2 bases to trimming and J lost 5 bases, with 13 bases between them.